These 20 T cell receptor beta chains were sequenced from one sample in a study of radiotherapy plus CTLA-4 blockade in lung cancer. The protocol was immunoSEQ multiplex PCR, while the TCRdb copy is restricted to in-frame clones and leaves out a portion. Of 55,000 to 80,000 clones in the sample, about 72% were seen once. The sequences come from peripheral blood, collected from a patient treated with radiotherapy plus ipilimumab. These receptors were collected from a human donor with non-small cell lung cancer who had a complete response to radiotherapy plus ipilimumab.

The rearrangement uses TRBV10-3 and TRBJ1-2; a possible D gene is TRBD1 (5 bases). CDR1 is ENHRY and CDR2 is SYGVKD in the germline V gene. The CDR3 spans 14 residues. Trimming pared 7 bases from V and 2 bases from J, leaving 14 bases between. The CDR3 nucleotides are TGTGCCATCACCGAGGGGAGGGACAACTATGGCTACACCTTC. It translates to CAITEGRDNYGYTF.

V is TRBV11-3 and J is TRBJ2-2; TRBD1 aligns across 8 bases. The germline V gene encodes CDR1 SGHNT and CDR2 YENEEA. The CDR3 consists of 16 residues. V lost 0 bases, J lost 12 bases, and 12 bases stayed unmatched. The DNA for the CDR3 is TGTGCCAGCAGCTTAGATGAGGCGGCAGGGGGCTTAAAGCTGTTTTTT. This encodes CASSLDEAAGGLKLFF.

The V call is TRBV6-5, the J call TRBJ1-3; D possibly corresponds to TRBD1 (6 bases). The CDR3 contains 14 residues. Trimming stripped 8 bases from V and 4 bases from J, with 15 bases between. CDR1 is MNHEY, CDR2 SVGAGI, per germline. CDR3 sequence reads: CASASGGLGNTIYF. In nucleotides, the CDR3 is TGTGCCAGCGCCTCTGGGGGCCTCGGAAACACCATATATTTT.

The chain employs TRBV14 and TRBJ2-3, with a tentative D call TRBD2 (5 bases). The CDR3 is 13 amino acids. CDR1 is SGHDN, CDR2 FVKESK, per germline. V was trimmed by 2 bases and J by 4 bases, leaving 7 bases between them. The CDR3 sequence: CASSQLLADTQYF. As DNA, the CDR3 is TGTGCCAGCAGCCAACTACTAGCAGATACGCAGTATTTT.

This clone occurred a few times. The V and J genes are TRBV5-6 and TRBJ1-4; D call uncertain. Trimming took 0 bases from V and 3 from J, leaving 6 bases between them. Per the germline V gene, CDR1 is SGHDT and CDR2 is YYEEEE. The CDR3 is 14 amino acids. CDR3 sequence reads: CASSLGGSNEKLFF. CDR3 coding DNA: TGTGCCAGCAGCTTGGGAGGGTCTAATGAAAAACTGTTTTTT.

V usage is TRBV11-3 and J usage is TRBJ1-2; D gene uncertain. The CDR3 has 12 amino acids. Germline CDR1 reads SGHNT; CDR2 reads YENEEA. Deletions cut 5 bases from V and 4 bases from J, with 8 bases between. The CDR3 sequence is CASSPPGYGYTF. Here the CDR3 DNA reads TGTGCCAGCAGCCCCCCCGGCTATGGCTACACCTTC.

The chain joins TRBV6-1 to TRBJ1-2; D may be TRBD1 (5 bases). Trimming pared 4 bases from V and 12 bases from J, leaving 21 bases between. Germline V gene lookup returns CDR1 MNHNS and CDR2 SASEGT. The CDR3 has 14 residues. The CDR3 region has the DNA TGTGCCAGCAGTGTCGGGACCACCCCCCTAAGCAACACCTTC. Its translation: CASSVGTTPLSNTF.

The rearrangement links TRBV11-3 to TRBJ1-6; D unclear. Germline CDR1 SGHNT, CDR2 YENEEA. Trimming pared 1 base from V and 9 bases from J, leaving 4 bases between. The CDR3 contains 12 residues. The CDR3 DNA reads TGTGCCAGCAGCTTAGGTTCTTCACCCCTCCACTTT. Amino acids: CASSLGSSPLHF.

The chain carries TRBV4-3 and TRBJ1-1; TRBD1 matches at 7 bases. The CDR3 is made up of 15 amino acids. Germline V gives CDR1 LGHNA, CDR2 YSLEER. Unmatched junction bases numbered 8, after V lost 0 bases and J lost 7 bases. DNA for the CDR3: TGCGCCAGCAGCCAAGATCAATTTGGACAGGTTGAAGCTTTCTTT. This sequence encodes CASSQDQFGQVEAFF.

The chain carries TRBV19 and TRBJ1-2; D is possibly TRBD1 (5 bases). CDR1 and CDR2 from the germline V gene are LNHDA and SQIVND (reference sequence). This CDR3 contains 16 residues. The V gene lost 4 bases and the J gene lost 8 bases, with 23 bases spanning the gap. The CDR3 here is CASSKIGGSRALGYTF. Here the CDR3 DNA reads TGTGCCAGTAGTAAAATAGGAGGGTCCAGGGCATTGGGCTACACCTTC. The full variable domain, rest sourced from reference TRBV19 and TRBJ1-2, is DGGITQSPKYLFRKEGQNVTLSCEQNLNHDAMYWYRQDPGQGLRLIYYSQIVNDFQKGDIAEGYSVSREKKESFPLTVTSAQKNPTAFYLCASSKIGGSRALGYTFGSGTRLTVV.

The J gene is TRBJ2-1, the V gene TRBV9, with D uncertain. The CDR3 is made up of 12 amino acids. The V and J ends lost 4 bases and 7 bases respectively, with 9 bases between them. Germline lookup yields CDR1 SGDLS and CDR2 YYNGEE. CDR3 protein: CASSQVRNEQFF. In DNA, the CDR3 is TGTGCCAGCAGCCAAGTTCGGAATGAGCAGTTCTTC.

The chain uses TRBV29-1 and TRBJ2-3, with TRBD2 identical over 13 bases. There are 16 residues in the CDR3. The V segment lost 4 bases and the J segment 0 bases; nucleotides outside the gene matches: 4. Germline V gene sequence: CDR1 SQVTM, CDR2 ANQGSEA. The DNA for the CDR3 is TGCAGCGTTGTGGGACTAGCGGGGTATAGCACAGATACGCAGTATTTT. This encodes CSVVGLAGYSTDTQYF.

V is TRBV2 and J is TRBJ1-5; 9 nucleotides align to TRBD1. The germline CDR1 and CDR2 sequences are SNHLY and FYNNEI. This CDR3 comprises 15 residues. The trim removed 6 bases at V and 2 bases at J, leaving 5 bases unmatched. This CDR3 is CASRGTGTGNQPQHF. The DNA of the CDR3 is TGTGCCAGCAGGGGGACAGGGACTGGCAATCAGCCCCAGCATTTT.

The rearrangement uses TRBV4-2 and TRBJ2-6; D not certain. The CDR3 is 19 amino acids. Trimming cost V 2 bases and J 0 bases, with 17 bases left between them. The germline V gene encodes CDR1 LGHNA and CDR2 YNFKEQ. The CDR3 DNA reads TGTGCCAGCAGCCAACACACCCGGACGGAAAGCTCTGGGGCCAACGTCCTGACTTTC. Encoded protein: CASSQHTRTESSGANVLTF.

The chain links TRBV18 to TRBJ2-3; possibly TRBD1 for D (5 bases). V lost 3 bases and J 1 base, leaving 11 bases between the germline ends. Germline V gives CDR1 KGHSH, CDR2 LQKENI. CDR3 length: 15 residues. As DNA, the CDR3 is TGTGCCAGCTCACCTCTCGTACAGGGCACAGATACGCAGTATTTT. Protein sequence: CASSPLVQGTDTQYF.

Here the CDR3 DNA reads TGTGCCAGCAGCCCCCGGGAGGGGATTGAGACCCAGTACTTC. Its protein is CASSPREGIETQYF. This chain connects TRBV7-8 to TRBJ2-5; the match to TRBD2 covers 8 bases. The CDR3 has 14 amino acids. V gave up 5 bases and J gave up 5 bases; unmatched junction bases: 7. Germline assignment: CDR1 SGHVS and CDR2 FQNEAQ.

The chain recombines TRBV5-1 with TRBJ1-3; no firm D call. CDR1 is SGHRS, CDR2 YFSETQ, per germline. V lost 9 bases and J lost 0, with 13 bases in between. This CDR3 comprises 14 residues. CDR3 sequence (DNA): TGCGCCACCCGTCCGTCCAGCTCTGGAAACACCATATATTTT. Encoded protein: CATRPSSSGNTIYF.

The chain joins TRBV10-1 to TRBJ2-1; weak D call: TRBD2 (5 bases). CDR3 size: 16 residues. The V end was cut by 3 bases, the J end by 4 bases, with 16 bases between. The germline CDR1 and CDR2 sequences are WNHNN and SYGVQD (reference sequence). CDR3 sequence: CASSDQRSTAYNEQFF. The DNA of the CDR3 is TGCGCCAGCAGTGATCAGCGGTCGACTGCTTACAATGAGCAGTTCTTC.

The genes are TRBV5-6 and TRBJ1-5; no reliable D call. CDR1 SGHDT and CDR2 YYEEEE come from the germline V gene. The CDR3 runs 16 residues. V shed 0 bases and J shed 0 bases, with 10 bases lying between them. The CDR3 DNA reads TGTGCCAGCAGCTTGGGTCAGCCTTATAGCAATCAGCCCCAGCATTTT. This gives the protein CASSLGQPYSNQPQHF.

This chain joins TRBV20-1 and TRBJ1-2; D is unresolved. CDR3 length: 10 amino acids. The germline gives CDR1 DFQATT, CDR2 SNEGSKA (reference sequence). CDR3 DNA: TGCGGCGTACGGGCTGATGGCTACACCTTC. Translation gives CGVRADGYTF.